This passage covers 17 T cell receptor beta chains from one sample sequenced in a study of beta chain features in type 1 diabetes. The study reverse transcribed the entire isolated RNA, so it sequenced expressed TCRB transcripts. Assay: immunoSEQ multiplex PCR; the TCRdb copy retains only in-frame clones and omits some. The table lists around 290,000 clones, roughly 8% of them singletons. Sequenced input: central memory CD4+ T cells from blood. These TCRs come from a woman younger than 30 in good health.

This clone is classed as medium-sized (0.01 to 0.1%). The sample carries other DNA sequences with the same CDR3. The chain has TRBV5-6 and TRBJ2-7; 11 nucleotides agree with TRBD1. V gave up 4 bases and J gave up 6 bases; unmatched junction bases: 9. Per germline, CDR1 SGHDT and CDR2 YYEEEE. The CDR3 is 15 amino acids. CDR3 residues: CASSRFGQGAGEQYF. The DNA for the CDR3 is TGTGCCAGCAGCCGTTTCGGACAGGGGGCAGGCGAGCAGTACTTC.

This clone was detected many times. The sample holds other DNA sequences that translate to the same CDR3. The chain couples TRBV29-1 to TRBJ1-4; D not resolved. Germline lookup yields CDR1 SQVTM and CDR2 ANQGSEA. Between the trimmed V and J ends, which lost 7 bases and 6 bases, there was a span of 6 bases. The CDR3 sequence is 10 residues long. The CDR3 nucleotides read TGCAGCGCGGGCGATGAAAAACTGTTTTTT. Translating gives CSAGDEKLFF.

The chain is built from TRBV29-1 and TRBJ1-3; D might be TRBD1 (6 bases). The CDR3 runs to 15 residues. Germline CDR1 SQVTM, CDR2 ANQGSEA. The V gene lost 6 bases and the J gene lost 0 bases, with 15 bases spanning the gap. In nucleotides, the CDR3 is TGCAGCGTCCTGAAAGGGGGGAACTCTGGAAACACCATATATTTT. This gives the protein CSVLKGGNSGNTIYF.

This clone was detected many times. The gene calls are TRBV13 and TRBJ2-4; D call uncertain. This CDR3 is built from 11 residues. Germline V gives CDR1 PRHDT, CDR2 FYEKMQ (reference sequence). V shed 3 bases and J shed 6 bases, with 3 bases lying between them. In DNA form, the CDR3 reads TGTGCCAGCAGCTTTGGAAACATTCAGTACTTC. Its protein product is CASSFGNIQYF.

This clone was observed a handful of times. V usage is TRBV7-8 and J usage is TRBJ1-1; unclear D gene. The CDR3 contains 12 residues. Germline loops: CDR1 SGHVS, CDR2 FQNEAQ. Trimming left V 4 bases short and J 7 bases short, with 10 bases between. The CDR3 here is CASSSREGEAFF. For the CDR3, the DNA is TGTGCCAGCAGCTCCCGGGAGGGTGAAGCTTTCTTT.

The chain carries TRBV5-5 and TRBJ2-2, with D tentatively TRBD1 or TRBD2 (6 bases each). With 6 bases removed from V and 4 bases from J, the gap between germline ends came to 13 bases. The CDR3 consists of 14 residues. CDR1 and CDR2 (germline): SGHKS, YYEKEE (reference sequence). The CDR3 DNA follows: TGTGCCAGCACACCGGGGGCCCCCACCGGGGAGCTGTTTTTT. Translated: CASTPGAPTGELFF.

This clone was seen only a few times. The CDR3 sequence: CASKRASYNEQFF. The CDR3 DNA is TGTGCCAGCAAGCGGGCCTCCTACAATGAGCAGTTCTTC. The chain has TRBV6-1 and TRBJ2-1; a possible D gene is TRBD2 (6 bases). Per germline, CDR1 MNHNS and CDR2 SASEGT. The CDR3 is 13 residues long. Trimming stripped 7 bases from V and 0 bases from J, with 7 bases between.

This clone was found a few times. This rearrangement joins TRBV2 to TRBJ2-1; a possible D gene is TRBD1 (5 bases). The germline gives CDR1 SNHLY, CDR2 FYNNEI. V lost 8 bases and J lost 0, with 17 bases in between. There are 16 residues in the CDR3. CDR3 bases: TGTGCCAGCGGTGGACAAGCCCTTAGCTCCTACAATGAGCAGTTCTTC. Amino acids: CASGGQALSSYNEQFF.

The chain is built from TRBV27 and TRBJ1-5; D ambiguous. This CDR3 has 17 residues. Looked up from germline, CDR1 is MNHEY and CDR2 is SMNVEV (reference sequence). V shed 4 bases and J shed 2 bases, with 18 bases lying between them. The CDR3 here is CASSYRPPALGNQPQHF. CDR3 DNA sequence: TGTGCCAGCAGTTACCGCCCTCCAGCGCTAGGCAATCAGCCCCAGCATTTT.

This sequence joins TRBV7-3 and TRBJ1-1; D is unclear. Trimming shortened V by 6 bases and J by 4 bases, and 24 bases separated the two germline ends. Germline V gene lookup returns CDR1 SGHTA and CDR2 FQGTGA. CDR3 length: 17 residues. The CDR3 DNA reads as TGTGCCAGCAGTCTCACGGGAGGCCCCGTTTCGAGCACTGAAGCTTTCTTT. As protein: CASSLTGGPVSSTEAFF.

The chain links TRBV15 to TRBJ2-2; no definite D call. CDR1 and CDR2 from the germline V gene are LNHNV and YYDKDF (reference sequence). Trimming took off 0 bases at V and 1 base at J, with 12 bases between the two ends. The CDR3 runs to 17 residues. This CDR3 is CATSRDLPRQNTGELFF. The CDR3, as DNA: TGTGCCACCAGCAGAGACCTGCCCCGACAGAACACCGGGGAGCTGTTTTTT.

A word on this clone: Other DNA sequences in the sample encode the same CDR3. The V call is TRBV12-5, the J call TRBJ2-7, with 8 bases matching TRBD1. V dropped 3 bases and J dropped 3; count of bases not matched to a gene: 10. Germline loops: CDR1 LGHNT, CDR2 FRNRAP. The CDR3 consists of 16 residues. The CDR3 nucleotides read TGTGCTAGTGGTTTCCTTTACGCCGGGACAGGCTACGAGCAGTACGTC. Protein product: CASGFLYAGTGYEQYV.

This clone came up a few times. This chain joins TRBV28 and TRBJ1-5; 8 nucleotides agree with TRBD1. The CDR3 extends over 15 amino acids. Germline-derived CDR1 and CDR2 are MDHEN and SYDVKM. Losses at the gene ends were 3 bases for V and 6 bases for J; bases not matched to a gene: 7. The DNA for the CDR3 is TGTGCCAGCAGTTTCTCGGACAGGGTGGGTCAGCCCCAGCATTTT. Amino acids: CASSFSDRVGQPQHF.

In DNA, the CDR3 is TGTGCCAGCAGCTTTCGGCAGAACAATGAGCAGTTCTTC. Its translation: CASSFRQNNEQFF. J is TRBJ2-1 and V is TRBV5-4; D remains ambiguous. V dropped 2 bases and J dropped 5 bases, with 8 bases sitting between them. CDR1 is SGHNT, CDR2 YYREEE, per germline (reference sequence). This CDR3 region has 13 residues.

This clone was picked up a small number of times. The chain recombines TRBV30 with TRBJ1-5, with D possibly matching TRBD1 (5 bases). CDR1 is GTSNPN and CDR2 is SVGIG in the germline V gene (reference sequence). The CDR3 length is 15 residues. V was trimmed by 7 bases and J by 9 bases, leaving 25 bases between them. The CDR3 DNA is TGTGCCTTCACAACCACCGCCGGGACCTCAGGGCCCCAGCATTTT. This codes for CAFTTTAGTSGPQHF.

The chain recombines TRBV6-1 with TRBJ1-5; D not resolved. The CDR3 totals 16 residues. The V and J ends lost 0 bases and 0 bases respectively, with 9 bases between them. Germline V gene data show CDR1 as MNHNS and CDR2 as SASEGT. This CDR3 reads CASSEASYDSNQPQHF. The CDR3 DNA reads TGTGCCAGCAGTGAAGCGTCCTACGATAGCAATCAGCCCCAGCATTTT.

The DNA for the CDR3 is TGTGCCAGCAGCGCACCCCCGGCCCACTATGGCTACACCTTC. As protein: CASSAPPAHYGYTF. This chain uses TRBV7-9 with TRBJ1-2; no clear D. Looked up from germline, CDR1 is SEHNR and CDR2 is FQNEAQ (reference sequence). The V end was cut by 5 bases, the J end by 3 bases, with 13 bases between. The CDR3 runs to 14 residues.